Presented here are 27 T cell receptor beta chains from one specimen sequenced in a study of blood T cell repertoires in COVID-19. Assay used: immunoSEQ multiplex PCR; TCRdb lists only in-frame clones, some missing. The data hold about 280,000 clones, with roughly nine tenths observed a single time. Sequences were obtained from peripheral blood. The origin of the receptors is a woman aged 25 to 39 with COVID-19, enrolled during active disease.

This clone was recorded once. The gene calls are TRBV6-5 and TRBJ1-3, with 7 nucleotides matching TRBD1. This CDR3 region has 15 residues. V shed 5 bases and J 1 base; nucleotides not matched to a gene: 5. Germline V gene data show CDR1 as MNHEY and CDR2 as SVGAGI. The CDR3 DNA is TGTGCCAGCAGTCCGCAGGGGGTATCTGGAAACACCATATATTTT. This sequence encodes CASSPQGVSGNTIYF.

The rearrangement uses TRBV6-6 and TRBJ1-5; D unresolved. Germline CDR1 is MNHNY and CDR2 is SVGAGI (reference sequence). This CDR3 has 13 residues. V was clipped by 7 bases and J by 7 bases, with 14 bases between them. The CDR3 DNA reads TGTGCCAGCACGAGGGTGGTTCGGCAGCCCCAGCATTTT. Protein product: CASTRVVRQPQHF.

The V gene is TRBV13, the J gene TRBJ1-2; no firm D call. V gave up 2 bases and J gave up 1 base, with 14 bases separating them. The CDR3 totals 16 residues. CDR1 is PRHDT and CDR2 is FYEKMQ in the germline V gene (reference sequence). The CDR3 coding sequence is TGTGCCAGCAGCTTATCGGGTCAGTACCTTAACTATGGCTACACCTTC. Its protein is CASSLSGQYLNYGYTF.

V usage is TRBV7-2 and J usage is TRBJ2-7; TRBD1 agrees at 8 bases. The J segment lost 4 bases and the V segment lost 1 base, leaving 3 bases of the junction unmatched. Germline V gene sequence: CDR1 SGHTA, CDR2 FQGNSA. There are 14 residues in the CDR3. This CDR3 reads CASSLGGQGYEQYF. The CDR3 DNA is TGTGCCAGCAGCTTAGGTGGACAGGGTTACGAGCAGTACTTC.

The table lists this clone with a count of one. The chain has TRBV11-3 and TRBJ2-3; D might be TRBD2 (7 bases). The CDR3 runs to 16 residues. The V end was cut by 5 bases, the J end by 5 bases, with 20 bases between. Per the germline V gene, CDR1 is SGHNT and CDR2 is YENEEA. Here the CDR3 reads CASSPKGGGMRDTQYF. The CDR3 nucleotides are TGTGCCAGCAGCCCAAAGGGAGGGGGTATGAGAGATACGCAGTATTTT.

The chain has TRBV5-1 and TRBJ1-6; TRBD1 might be the D (5 bases). With 0 bases removed from V and 8 bases from J, the gap between germline ends came to 15 bases. Germline CDR1 is SGHRS and CDR2 is YFSETQ. This CDR3 region has 16 residues. The CDR3 region has the DNA TGCGCCAGCAGCTTGGACATTGCCGGAGGGGATTCACCCCTCCACTTT. It encodes CASSLDIAGGDSPLHF. The variable domain in full, with the rest retrieved from reference TRBV5-1 and TRBJ1-6, is KAGVTQTPRYLIKTRGQQVTLSCSPISGHRSVSWYQQTPGQGLQFLFEYFSETQRNKGNFPGRFSGRQFSNSRSEMNVSTLELGDSALYLCASSLDIAGGDSPLHFGNGTRLTVT.

This rearrangement joins TRBV3-1 (or the pseudogene TRBV3-2) to TRBJ2-7; 7 nucleotides agree with TRBD2. Germline V lookup: CDR1 LGHDT, CDR2 YNNKEL (reference sequence). The CDR3 contains 15 residues. V lost 2 bases, J lost 1 base, and 5 bases stayed unmatched. The CDR3 nucleotides are TGTGCCAGCAGCCAACCGGGGGGTCAATCCTACGAGCAGTACTTC. The encoded protein is CASSQPGGQSYEQYF.

V gene TRBV11-2 combines with J gene TRBJ1-2; the D is unclear. Trimming removed 5 bases at V and 4 bases at J, with 14 bases between. The germline gives CDR1 SGHAT, CDR2 FQNNGV. The CDR3 sequence is 14 residues long. CDR3 nucleotide sequence: TGTGCCAGCAGCAACAAACCGGGGTCCTATGGCTACACCTTC. It yields the protein CASSNKPGSYGYTF.

V gene TRBV19 combines with J gene TRBJ2-7; 8 bases match TRBD2. Germline CDR1 reads LNHDA; CDR2 reads SQIVND (reference sequence). V shed 4 bases and J 7 bases; nucleotides not matched to a gene: 9. The CDR3 has 14 amino acids. The CDR3: CASSKGGGMWEQYF. The CDR3 DNA reads TGTGCCAGTAGTAAGGGCGGGGGGATGTGGGAGCAGTACTTC.

This sequence joins TRBV7-8 and TRBJ1-1; weak D call: TRBD1 (5 bases). The CDR3 has 13 residues. Per germline, CDR1 SGHVS and CDR2 FQNEAQ. The germline V and J ends were trimmed by 3 bases and 1 base, with 6 bases remaining between them. The CDR3 spells CASSFQGNTEAFF. CDR3 DNA: TGTGCCAGCAGCTTTCAGGGGAACACTGAAGCTTTCTTT. The full variable domain, its missing parts supplied by reference TRBV7-8 and TRBJ1-1, is GAGVSQSPRYKVAKRGQDVALRCDPISGHVSLFWYQQALGQGPEFLTYFQNEAQLDKSGLPSDRFFAERPEGSVSTLKIQRTQQEDSAVYLCASSFQGNTEAFFGQGTRLTVV.

V usage is TRBV7-9 and J usage is TRBJ1-3; D remains unclear. V was shortened by 0 bases and J by 1 base, with 7 bases between the two germline ends. Germline CDR1 and CDR2: SEHNR and FQNEAQ (reference sequence). CDR3 length: 15 residues. CDR3 sequence (DNA): TGTGCCAGCAGCTTAGCCGGGAATTCTGGAAACACCATATATTTT. This sequence encodes CASSLAGNSGNTIYF.

The chain joins TRBV12-3 or TRBV12-4 to TRBJ1-2, with 7 positions matching TRBD1. The CDR3 consists of 12 residues. V was pared by 6 bases and J by 8 bases, with 6 bases of the junction left unmatched. DNA for the CDR3: TGTGCCAGCAGCTGGACAGGTACCGGCTACACCTTC. Its translation is CASSWTGTGYTF.

This clone was detected a few times. V and J are TRBV19 and TRBJ1-2; TRBD1 aligns across 8 bases. CDR3 length: 14 amino acids. Trimming at V came to 5 bases and at J to 2 bases, leaving 4 bases not matched to a gene. The V gene's germline CDR1 is LNHDA and CDR2 SQIVND (reference sequence). DNA of the CDR3: TGTGCCAGTAGTGGACAGGGTAGGAACTATGGCTACACCTTC. Amino acid sequence: CASSGQGRNYGYTF.

The chain has TRBV27 and TRBJ1-6, with D possibly TRBD1 on 6 matching bases. This CDR3 has 16 residues. CDR1 is MNHEY and CDR2 is SMNVEV in the germline V gene (reference sequence). The germline V and J ends were trimmed by 4 bases and 6 bases, with 16 bases remaining between them. The CDR3 sequence is CASSSVGAFFNSPLHF. Written as DNA, the CDR3 is TGTGCCAGCAGTTCGGTGGGGGCTTTCTTTAATTCACCCCTCCACTTT.

The J gene is TRBJ1-4, the V gene TRBV5-1; the D gene is possibly TRBD1 (5 bases). In germline, CDR1 is SGHRS, CDR2 YFSETQ. Trimming stripped 2 bases from V and 5 bases from J, with 10 bases between. The CDR3 totals 14 residues. The CDR3 DNA sequence: TGCGCCAGCAGCTTTCAGGGACTCAATGAAAAACTGTTTTTT. Translating gives CASSFQGLNEKLFF.

This rearrangement joins TRBV5-1 to TRBJ2-7; the match to TRBD2 covers 9 bases. The CDR3 sequence is 15 residues long. The V gene end was trimmed by 1 base and the J gene end by 2 bases; junction bases not matched to a gene: 4. Per germline, CDR1 SGHRS and CDR2 YFSETQ. CDR3: CASSLRAGGAYEQYF. The DNA of the CDR3 is TGCGCCAGCAGCTTGCGAGCGGGGGGAGCCTACGAGCAGTACTTC.

Note on this clone: Different DNA sequences within this sample yield the same CDR3. This chain joins TRBV19 and TRBJ1-2, with 7 bases aligning to TRBD1. The CDR3 sequence is 13 residues long. V shed 5 bases, J shed 4 bases, and the junction held 4 bases outside the gene matches. Looked up from germline, CDR1 is LNHDA and CDR2 is SQIVND (reference sequence). The CDR3 coding sequence is TGTGCCAGTAGTCCCGGGACAGTCTATGGCTACACCTTC. Translated: CASSPGTVYGYTF.

The chain carries TRBV11-2 and TRBJ1-2; D may be TRBD1 (5 bases). The germline V gene has CDR1 SGHAT and CDR2 FQNNGV. CDR3 length: 15 amino acids. Trimming removed 3 bases from V and 8 bases from J, with 19 bases in between. The CDR3 bases are TGTGCCAGCAGCTTGGGACTGCAGTTTTGGTACGGCTACACCTTC. As protein: CASSLGLQFWYGYTF. Supplemented by reference TRBV11-2 and TRBJ1-2, the full variable domain reads EAGVAQSPRYKIIEKRQSVAFWCNPISGHATLYWYQQILGQGPKLLIQFQNNGVVDDSQLPKDRFSAERLKGVDSTLKIQPAKLEDSAVYLCASSLGLQFWYGYTFGSGTRLTVV.

The chain couples TRBV5-1 to TRBJ1-3, with D unclear. CDR3 length: 17 residues. Trimming took off 4 bases at V and 0 bases at J, with 17 bases between the two ends. Germline V CDR1 and CDR2: SGHRS, YFSETQ. This CDR3 is CASSEREPVGSGNTIYF. Written as DNA, the CDR3 is TGCGCCAGCAGCGAGCGGGAACCCGTGGGCTCTGGAAACACCATATATTTT. The full variable domain, its missing parts supplied by reference TRBV5-1 and TRBJ1-3, is KAGVTQTPRYLIKTRGQQVTLSCSPISGHRSVSWYQQTPGQGLQFLFEYFSETQRNKGNFPGRFSGRQFSNSRSEMNVSTLELGDSALYLCASSEREPVGSGNTIYFGEGSWLTVV.

Notes on this clone: Other DNA sequences from this sample encode an identical CDR3 as well. This chain links TRBV6-5 with TRBJ1-5; D uncertain. This CDR3 comprises 13 residues. V was pared by 2 bases and J by 3 bases, with 5 bases between. Germline assignment: CDR1 MNHEY and CDR2 SVGAGI. CDR3 coding DNA: TGTGCCAGCAGTTACGGCCCCAATCAGCCCCAGCATTTT. Translated, it gives CASSYGPNQPQHF.

The chain combines TRBV5-4 with TRBJ1-1, with TRBD1 identical over 7 bases. CDR1 and CDR2 from the germline V gene are SGHNT and YYREEE (reference sequence). The CDR3 spans 13 residues. V lost 1 base to trimming and J lost 9 bases; unmatched junction nucleotides: 6. The CDR3 DNA follows: TGTGCCAGCAGCTTGTTACAGGGACAGCAAGCTTTCTTT. It is translated as CASSLLQGQQAFF.

The chain is built from TRBV29-1 and TRBJ1-2, with no clear D. The V end lost 4 bases, the J end lost 4 bases, and 19 bases lay between the germline ends. CDR3 size: 15 residues. Germline-derived CDR1 and CDR2 are SQVTM and ANQGSEA. CDR3 loop: CSVAGTNSDPYGYTF. As DNA, the CDR3 is TGCAGCGTTGCGGGAACTAACAGTGACCCCTATGGCTACACCTTC.

The rearrangement uses TRBV12-3 or TRBV12-4 and TRBJ2-1, with TRBD2 matching over 7 bases. This CDR3 region has 13 residues. V gave up 3 bases and J gave up 10 bases; unmatched junction bases: 6. In DNA form, the CDR3 reads TGTGCCAGCAGTTTCCGGGAGGAGCGGGAGCAGTTCTTC. Translated: CASSFREEREQFF.

The chain links TRBV4-2 to TRBJ2-7; weak D call: TRBD2 (5 bases). V was pared by 0 bases and J by 6 bases, with 15 bases between. This CDR3 contains 15 residues. Germline loops: CDR1 LGHNA, CDR2 YNFKEQ. The CDR3 coding sequence is TGTGCCAGCAGCCAAGAGCCGGGGATAAGCCGCGAGCAGTACTTC. Protein product: CASSQEPGISREQYF.

This chain connects TRBV2 to TRBJ1-1, with 7 bases that match TRBD1. Germline V gene sequence: CDR1 SNHLY, CDR2 FYNNEI. There are 14 residues in the CDR3. V shed 6 bases and J 0 bases; nucleotides not matched to a gene: 4. CDR3 coding DNA: TGTGCCAGCAGGGGACAGCTCATGAACACTGAAGCTTTCTTT. Encoded protein: CASRGQLMNTEAFF.

V is TRBV29-1 and J is TRBJ2-1; TRBD1 is a possible D gene (5 bases). This CDR3 spans 16 amino acids. Germline lookup yields CDR1 SQVTM and CDR2 ANQGSEA. The V and J ends lost 6 bases and 4 bases respectively, with 22 bases between them. CDR3 coding DNA: TGCAGCGTCCGACTGACAGTCGGCGCCCCTTACAATGAGCAGTTCTTC. Protein: CSVRLTVGAPYNEQFF.

The rearrangement uses TRBV3-1 (or the pseudogene TRBV3-2) and TRBJ1-2; a weak D match, TRBD1 (5 bases). Germline V CDR1 and CDR2: LGHDT, YNNKEL (reference sequence). The CDR3 is made up of 13 amino acids. V gave up 1 base and J gave up 6 bases, with 9 bases separating them. CDR3 protein: CASSQVIRDGYTF. The CDR3 bases are TGTGCCAGCAGCCAAGTTATCAGGGATGGCTACACCTTC.